One TCR beta chain is described in this entry. Its specificity is unknown. Repertoires were generated with immunoSEQ multiplex PCR, while TCRdb's copy carries only in-frame clones and drops some. The sample consists of roughly 130,000 clones, roughly 88% of them appearing once. The data are from a study of T cell responses to AZD1222 COVID-19 vaccine. Looking at the study overall: Samples with a second dose at about 4 or about 12 weeks were pooled together. The study, taken as a whole, reports: Unmutated regions of variants are reportedly targeted by nearly half of spike-specific TCRs. Most donors were white British, females outnumbered males, and clonal diversity was possibly underestimated. Following two doses of AZD1222, Spike-specific TCR breadth and depth rose.

The CDR3 has 19 amino acids. Trimming took 6 bases from V and 0 from J; bases not matched to a gene: 16. The germline gives CDR1 LNHDA, CDR2 SQIVND (reference sequence). This TCR derives from an adult in good health. This chain uses TRBV19 with TRBJ1-3, with 8 nucleotides matching TRBD1. This specimen consisted of peripheral blood, obtained on day 0 of AZD1222 vaccination. As DNA, the CDR3 is TGTGCCAGTAGCCGACAGGGGTTGGGGCTCTTGGGCTCTGGAAACACCATATATTTT. Translating it yields CASSRQGLGLLGSGNTIYF.